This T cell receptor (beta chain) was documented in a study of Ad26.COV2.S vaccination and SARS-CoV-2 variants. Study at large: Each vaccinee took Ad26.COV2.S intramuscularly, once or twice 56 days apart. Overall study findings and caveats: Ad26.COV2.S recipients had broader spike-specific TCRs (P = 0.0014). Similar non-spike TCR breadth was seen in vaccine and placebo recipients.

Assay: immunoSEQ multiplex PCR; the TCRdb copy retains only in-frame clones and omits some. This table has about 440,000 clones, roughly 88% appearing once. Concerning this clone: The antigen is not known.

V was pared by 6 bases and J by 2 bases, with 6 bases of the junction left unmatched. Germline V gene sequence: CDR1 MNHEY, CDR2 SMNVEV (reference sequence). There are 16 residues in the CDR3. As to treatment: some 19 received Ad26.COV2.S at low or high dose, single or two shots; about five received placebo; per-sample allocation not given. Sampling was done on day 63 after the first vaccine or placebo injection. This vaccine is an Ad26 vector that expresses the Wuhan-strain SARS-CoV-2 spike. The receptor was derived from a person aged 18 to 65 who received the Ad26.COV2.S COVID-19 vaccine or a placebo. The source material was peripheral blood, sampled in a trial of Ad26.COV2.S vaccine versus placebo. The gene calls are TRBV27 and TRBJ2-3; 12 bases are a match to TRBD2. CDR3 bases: TGTGCCAGCAGGCCCGCTAGCGGGAGGGACACAGATACGCAGTATTTT. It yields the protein CASRPASGRDTDTQYF.